The source of this TCR beta chain is a study of identical twins. General observations from the study: The more abundant beta clonotypes in cord blood had fewer insertions, and memory repertoires did not show this.

This CDR3 contains 16 residues. The germline V gene encodes CDR1 SGDLS and CDR2 YYNGEE. V gave up 1 base and J gave up 5 bases; unmatched junction bases: 6. TCRdb reprocessed the 5' RACE reads with MiXCR, giving one entry per CDR3 protein. In the table there are around 280,000 distinct CDR3 sequences, more than 6.5% of which are singletons. The table lists this clonotype with a few counts. Its specificity is unknown. This sample was also put to use in a study of yellow fever vaccine responses in identical twins.

The chain combines TRBV9 with TRBJ2-2; 9 bases line up with TRBD2. The sample was memory (CD45RO+) T cells sorted from blood. The sequence came from a young woman in good health. CDR3 region: CASSVSPSGVTGELFF. CDR3 nucleotide sequence: TGTGCCAGCAGCGTATCCCCTAGCGGGGTAACCGGGGAGCTGTTTTTT.